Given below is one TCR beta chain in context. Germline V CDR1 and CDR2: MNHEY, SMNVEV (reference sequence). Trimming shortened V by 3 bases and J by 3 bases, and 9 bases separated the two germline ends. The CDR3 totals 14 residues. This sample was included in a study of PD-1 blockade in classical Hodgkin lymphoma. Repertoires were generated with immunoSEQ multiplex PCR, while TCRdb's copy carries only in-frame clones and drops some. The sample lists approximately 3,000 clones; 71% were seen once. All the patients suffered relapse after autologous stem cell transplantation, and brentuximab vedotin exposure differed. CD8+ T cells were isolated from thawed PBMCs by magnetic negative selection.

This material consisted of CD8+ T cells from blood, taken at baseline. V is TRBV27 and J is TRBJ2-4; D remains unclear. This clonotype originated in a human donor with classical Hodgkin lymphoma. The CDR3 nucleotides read TGTGCCAGCAGTTTTTCACGCGGCAAAAACATTCAGTACTTC. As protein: CASSFSRGKNIQYF.